This T cell receptor (beta chain) originates from a study of identical twins. Findings and limits, study-wide: Memory repertoires showed no such pattern, whereas abundant cord blood beta clonotypes carried fewer insertions. Findings depended on cross-sectional statistics rather than tracking the same donors.

As for this clonotype: What it binds is unknown.

TCRdb passed the 5' RACE reads through MiXCR, listing each CDR3 protein once. This sample has 650,000 to 750,000 distinct CDR3 sequences, with 21% found just once. Germline V gene sequence: CDR1 SEHNR, CDR2 FQNEAQ (reference sequence). V lost 4 bases to trimming and J lost 6 bases; unmatched junction nucleotides: 8. The CDR3 is 14 residues long. These same data were also listed under a study on T cells expressing NK-cell markers. That paper notes: The study drew TCR beta repertoires from sorted CD3+CD56+NKG2C+, CD3+CD56+NKG2C- and CD3+CD56-NKG2C+ T cells. Among CD8+ T cells from roughly six donors, dominant NKG2C+ clonotypes accounted for roughly 1.0-7.0%.

This TCR derives from a woman aged 18 to 35 in good health. Material for sequencing was PBMCs. The chain employs TRBV7-9 and TRBJ2-7, with 8 bases fitting TRBD1. The CDR3 here is CASSSGRGLFEQYF. In nucleotides, the CDR3 is TGTGCCAGCAGCTCTGGCAGGGGGCTGTTCGAGCAGTACTTC. Looking up the rest from reference TRBV7-9 and TRBJ2-7 gives the full variable domain: DTGVSQNPRHKITKRGQNVTFRCDPISEHNRLYWYRQTLGQGPEFLTYFQNEAQLEKSRLLSDRFSAERPKGSFSTLEIQRTEQGDSAMYLCASSSGRGLFEQYFGPGTRLTVT.